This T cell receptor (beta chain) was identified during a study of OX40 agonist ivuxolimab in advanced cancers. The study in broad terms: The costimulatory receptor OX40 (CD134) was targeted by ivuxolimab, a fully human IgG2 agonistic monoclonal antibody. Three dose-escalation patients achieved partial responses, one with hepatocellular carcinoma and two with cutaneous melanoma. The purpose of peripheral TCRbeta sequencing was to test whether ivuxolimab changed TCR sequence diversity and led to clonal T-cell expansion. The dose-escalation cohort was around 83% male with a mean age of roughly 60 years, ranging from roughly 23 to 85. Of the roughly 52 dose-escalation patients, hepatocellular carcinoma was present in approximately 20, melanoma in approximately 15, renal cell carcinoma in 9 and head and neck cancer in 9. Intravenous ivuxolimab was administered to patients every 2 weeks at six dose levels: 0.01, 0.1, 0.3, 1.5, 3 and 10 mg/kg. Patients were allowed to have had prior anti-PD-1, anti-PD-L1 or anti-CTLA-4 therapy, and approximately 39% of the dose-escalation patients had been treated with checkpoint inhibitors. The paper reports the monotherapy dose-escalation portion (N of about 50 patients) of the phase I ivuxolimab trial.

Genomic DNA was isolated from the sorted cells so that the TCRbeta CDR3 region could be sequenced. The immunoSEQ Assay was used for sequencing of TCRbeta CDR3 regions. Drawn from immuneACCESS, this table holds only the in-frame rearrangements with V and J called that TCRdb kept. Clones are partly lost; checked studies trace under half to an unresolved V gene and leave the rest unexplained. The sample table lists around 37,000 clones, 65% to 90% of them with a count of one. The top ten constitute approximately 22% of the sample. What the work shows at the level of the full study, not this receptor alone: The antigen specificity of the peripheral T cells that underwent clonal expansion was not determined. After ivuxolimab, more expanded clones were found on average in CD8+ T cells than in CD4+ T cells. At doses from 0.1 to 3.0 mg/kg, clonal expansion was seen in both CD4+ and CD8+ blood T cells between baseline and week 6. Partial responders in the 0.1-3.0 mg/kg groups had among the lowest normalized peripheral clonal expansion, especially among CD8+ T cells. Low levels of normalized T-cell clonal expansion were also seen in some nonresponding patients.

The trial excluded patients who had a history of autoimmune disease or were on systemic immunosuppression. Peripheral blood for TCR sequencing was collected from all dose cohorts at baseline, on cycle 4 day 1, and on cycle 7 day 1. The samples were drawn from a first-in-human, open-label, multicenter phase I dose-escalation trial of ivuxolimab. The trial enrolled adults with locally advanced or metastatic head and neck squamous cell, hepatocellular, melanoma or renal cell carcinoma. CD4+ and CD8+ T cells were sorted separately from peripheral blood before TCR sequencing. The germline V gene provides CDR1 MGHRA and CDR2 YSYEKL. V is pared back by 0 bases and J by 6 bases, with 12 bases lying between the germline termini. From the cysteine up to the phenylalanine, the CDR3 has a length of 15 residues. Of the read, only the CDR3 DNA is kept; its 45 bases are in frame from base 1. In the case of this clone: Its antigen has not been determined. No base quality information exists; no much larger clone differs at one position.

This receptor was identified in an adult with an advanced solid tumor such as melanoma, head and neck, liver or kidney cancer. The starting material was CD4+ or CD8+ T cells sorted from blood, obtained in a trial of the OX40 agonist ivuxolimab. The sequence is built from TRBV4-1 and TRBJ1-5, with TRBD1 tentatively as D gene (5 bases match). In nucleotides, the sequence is TGCGCCAGCAGCCAAGATCTAGGCACAGGTCAGCCCCAGCATTTT. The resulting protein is CASSQDLGTGQPQHF.